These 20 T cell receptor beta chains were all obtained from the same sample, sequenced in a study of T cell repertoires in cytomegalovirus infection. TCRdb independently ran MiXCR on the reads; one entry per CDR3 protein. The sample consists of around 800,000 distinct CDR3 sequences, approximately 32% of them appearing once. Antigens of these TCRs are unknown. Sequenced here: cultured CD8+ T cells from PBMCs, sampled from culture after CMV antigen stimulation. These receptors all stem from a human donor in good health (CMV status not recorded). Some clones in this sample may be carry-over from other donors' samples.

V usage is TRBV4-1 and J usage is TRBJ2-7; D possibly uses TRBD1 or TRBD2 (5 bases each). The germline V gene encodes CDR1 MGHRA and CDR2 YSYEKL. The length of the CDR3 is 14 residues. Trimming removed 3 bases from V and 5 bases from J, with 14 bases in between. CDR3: CASSQVQGDHEQYV. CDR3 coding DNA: TGCGCCAGCAGCCAGGTTCAGGGAGATCACGAGCAGTACGTC.

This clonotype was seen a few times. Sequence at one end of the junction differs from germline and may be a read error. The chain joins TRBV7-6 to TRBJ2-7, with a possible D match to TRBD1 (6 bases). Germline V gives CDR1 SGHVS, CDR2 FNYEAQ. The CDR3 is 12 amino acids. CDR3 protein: CASRLGGSEQYF. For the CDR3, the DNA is TGTGCCAGCAGGTTAGGGGGATCCGAGCAGTACTTC.

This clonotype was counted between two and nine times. The CDR3 coding sequence is TGTGCCAGCAGCTTAGAGGGACCACGCGGGGAGCTGTTTTTT. Translation: CASSLEGPRGELFF. The rearrangement uses TRBV7-9 and TRBJ2-2; D is possibly TRBD1 or TRBD2 (5 bases each). The CDR3 is 14 amino acids. Germline CDR1 reads SEHNR; CDR2 reads FQNEAQ (reference sequence). Trimming pared 1 base from V and 7 bases from J, leaving 10 bases between.

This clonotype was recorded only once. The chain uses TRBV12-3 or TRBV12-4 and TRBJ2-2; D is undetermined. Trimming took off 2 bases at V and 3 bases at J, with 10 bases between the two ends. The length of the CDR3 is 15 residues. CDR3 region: CASSLTLSHTGELFF. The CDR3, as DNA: TGTGCCAGCAGTTTAACTCTCTCCCACACCGGGGAGCTGTTTTTT.

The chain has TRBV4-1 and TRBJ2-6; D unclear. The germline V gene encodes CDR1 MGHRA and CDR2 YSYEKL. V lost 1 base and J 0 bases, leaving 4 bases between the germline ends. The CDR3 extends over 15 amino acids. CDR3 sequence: CASSQAYSGANVLTF. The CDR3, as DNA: TGCGCCAGCAGCCAAGCCTACTCTGGGGCCAACGTCCTGACTTTC.

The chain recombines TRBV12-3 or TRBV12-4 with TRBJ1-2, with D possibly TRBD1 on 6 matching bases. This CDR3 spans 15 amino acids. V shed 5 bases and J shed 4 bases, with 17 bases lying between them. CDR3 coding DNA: TGTGCCAGCAGTCCTTTCAGGGGAAGTGCCTATGGCTACACCTTC. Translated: CASSPFRGSAYGYTF.

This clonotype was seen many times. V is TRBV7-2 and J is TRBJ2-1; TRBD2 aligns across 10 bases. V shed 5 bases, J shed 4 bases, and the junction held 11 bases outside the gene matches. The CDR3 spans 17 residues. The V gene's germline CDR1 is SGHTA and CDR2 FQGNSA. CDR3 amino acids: CASSQGDSGGPYNEQFF. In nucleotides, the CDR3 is TGTGCCAGCAGCCAAGGAGATAGCGGGGGGCCTTACAATGAGCAGTTCTTC.

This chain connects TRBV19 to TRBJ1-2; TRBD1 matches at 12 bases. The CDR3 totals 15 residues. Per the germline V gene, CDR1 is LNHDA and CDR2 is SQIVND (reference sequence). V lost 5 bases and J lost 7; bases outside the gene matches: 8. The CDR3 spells CASSPGTGGASGYTF. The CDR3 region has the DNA TGTGCCAGTAGTCCCGGGACAGGGGGCGCTTCTGGCTACACCTTC.

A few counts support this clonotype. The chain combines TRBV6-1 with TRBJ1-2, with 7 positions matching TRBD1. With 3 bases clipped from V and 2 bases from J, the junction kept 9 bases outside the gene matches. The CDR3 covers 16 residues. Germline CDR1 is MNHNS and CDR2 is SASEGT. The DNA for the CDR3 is TGTGCCAGCAGTGAGGGGACAGAACCAAGCAACTATGGCTACACCTTC. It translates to CASSEGTEPSNYGYTF.

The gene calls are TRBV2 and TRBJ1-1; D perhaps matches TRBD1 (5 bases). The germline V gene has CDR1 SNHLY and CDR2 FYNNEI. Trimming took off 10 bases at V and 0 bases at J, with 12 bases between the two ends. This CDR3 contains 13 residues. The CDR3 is CAIFDSMNTEAFF. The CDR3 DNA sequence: TGTGCCATTTTTGACAGTATGAACACTGAAGCTTTCTTT.

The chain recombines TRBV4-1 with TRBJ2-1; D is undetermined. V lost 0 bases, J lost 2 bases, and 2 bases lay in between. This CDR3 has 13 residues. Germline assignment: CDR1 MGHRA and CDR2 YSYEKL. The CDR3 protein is CASSQDPYNEQFF. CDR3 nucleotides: TGCGCCAGCAGCCAAGATCCCTACAATGAGCAGTTCTTC.

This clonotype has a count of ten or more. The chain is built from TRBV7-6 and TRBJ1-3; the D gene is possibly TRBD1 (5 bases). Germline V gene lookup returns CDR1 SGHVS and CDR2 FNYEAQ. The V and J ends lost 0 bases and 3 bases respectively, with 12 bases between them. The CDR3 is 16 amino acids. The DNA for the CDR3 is TGTGCCAGCAGCTTAGCGGACGGGGCTGATGGAAACACCATATATTTT. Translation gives CASSLADGADGNTIYF.

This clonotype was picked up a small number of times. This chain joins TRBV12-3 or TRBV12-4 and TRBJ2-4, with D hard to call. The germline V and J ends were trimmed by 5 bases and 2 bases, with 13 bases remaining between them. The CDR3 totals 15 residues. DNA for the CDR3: TGTGCCAGCAGTCCTGATCCGAACTCCAAAAACATTCAGTACTTC. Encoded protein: CASSPDPNSKNIQYF.

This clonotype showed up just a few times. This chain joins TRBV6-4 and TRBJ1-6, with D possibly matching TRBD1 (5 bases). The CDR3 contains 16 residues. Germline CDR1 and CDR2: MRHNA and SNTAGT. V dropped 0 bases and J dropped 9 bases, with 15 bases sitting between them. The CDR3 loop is CASSDSFGGRGSPLHF. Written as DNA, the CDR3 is TGTGCCAGCAGTGACTCGTTTGGGGGTAGAGGTTCACCCCTCCACTTT.

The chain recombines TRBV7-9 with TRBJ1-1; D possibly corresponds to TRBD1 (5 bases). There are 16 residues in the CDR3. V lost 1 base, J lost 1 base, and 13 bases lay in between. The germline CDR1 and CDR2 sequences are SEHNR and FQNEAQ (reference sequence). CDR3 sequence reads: CASSLELARANTEAFF. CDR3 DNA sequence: TGTGCCAGCAGCTTAGAGTTAGCCAGGGCGAACACTGAAGCTTTCTTT.

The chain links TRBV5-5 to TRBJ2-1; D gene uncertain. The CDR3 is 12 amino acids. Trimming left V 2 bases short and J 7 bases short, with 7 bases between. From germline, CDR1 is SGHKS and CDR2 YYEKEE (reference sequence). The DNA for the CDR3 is TGTGCCAGCAGCTTTCCCGAAAATGAGCAGTTCTTC. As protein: CASSFPENEQFF.

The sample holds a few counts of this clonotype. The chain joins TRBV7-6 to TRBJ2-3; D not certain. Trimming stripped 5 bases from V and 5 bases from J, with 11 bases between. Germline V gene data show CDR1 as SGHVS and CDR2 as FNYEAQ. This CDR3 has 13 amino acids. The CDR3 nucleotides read TGTGCCAGCAGCCCCCGACTTGGAGATACGCAGTATTTT. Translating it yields CASSPRLGDTQYF.

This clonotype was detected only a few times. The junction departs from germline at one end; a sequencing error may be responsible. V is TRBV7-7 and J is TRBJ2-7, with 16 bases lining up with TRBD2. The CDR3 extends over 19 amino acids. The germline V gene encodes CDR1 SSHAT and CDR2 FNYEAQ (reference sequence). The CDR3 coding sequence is TGTGCTAGCAGCCCAGGGACTAGCGGGGGGGCCGCCCACTCCTACGAGCAGTACTTC. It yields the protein CASSPGTSGGAAHSYEQYF.

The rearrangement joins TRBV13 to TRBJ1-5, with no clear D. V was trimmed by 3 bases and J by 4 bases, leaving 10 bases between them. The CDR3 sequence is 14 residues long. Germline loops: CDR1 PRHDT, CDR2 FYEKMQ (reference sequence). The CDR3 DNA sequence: TGTGCCAGCAGCTTCGGAAAAGGGAATCAGCCCCAGCATTTT. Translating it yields CASSFGKGNQPQHF.

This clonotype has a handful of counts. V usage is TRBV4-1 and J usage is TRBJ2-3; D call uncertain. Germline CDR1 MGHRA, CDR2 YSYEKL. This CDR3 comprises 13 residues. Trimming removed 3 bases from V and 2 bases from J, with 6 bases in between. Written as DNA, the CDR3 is TGCGCCAGCAGCCAGGTACCCACAGATACGCAGTATTTT. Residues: CASSQVPTDTQYF.